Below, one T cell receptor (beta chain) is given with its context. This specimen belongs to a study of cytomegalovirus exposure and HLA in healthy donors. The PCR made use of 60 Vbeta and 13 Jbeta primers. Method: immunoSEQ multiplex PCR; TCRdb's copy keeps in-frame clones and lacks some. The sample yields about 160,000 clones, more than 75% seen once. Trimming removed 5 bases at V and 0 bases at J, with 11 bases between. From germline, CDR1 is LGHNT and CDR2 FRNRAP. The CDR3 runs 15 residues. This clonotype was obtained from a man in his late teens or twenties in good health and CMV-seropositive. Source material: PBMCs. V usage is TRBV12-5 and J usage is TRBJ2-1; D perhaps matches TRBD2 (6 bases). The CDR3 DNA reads TGTGCTAGTGGTGAGCGGGCCAGCTCCTACAATGAGCAGTTCTTC. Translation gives CASGERASSYNEQFF.